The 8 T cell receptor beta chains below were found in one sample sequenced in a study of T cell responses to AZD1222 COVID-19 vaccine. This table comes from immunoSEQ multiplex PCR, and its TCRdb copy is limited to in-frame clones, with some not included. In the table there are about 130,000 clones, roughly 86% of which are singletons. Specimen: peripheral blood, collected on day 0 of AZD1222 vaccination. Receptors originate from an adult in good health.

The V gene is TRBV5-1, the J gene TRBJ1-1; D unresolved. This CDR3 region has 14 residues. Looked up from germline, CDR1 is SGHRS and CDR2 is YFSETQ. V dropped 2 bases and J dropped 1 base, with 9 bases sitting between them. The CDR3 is CASSLEGQNTEAFF. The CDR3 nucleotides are TGCGCCAGCAGCTTAGAAGGGCAGAACACTGAAGCTTTCTTT.

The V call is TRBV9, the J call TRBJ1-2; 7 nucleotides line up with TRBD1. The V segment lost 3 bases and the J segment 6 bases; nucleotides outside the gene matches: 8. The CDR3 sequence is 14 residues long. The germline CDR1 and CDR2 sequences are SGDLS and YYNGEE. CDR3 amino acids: CASSDGNRGDGYTF. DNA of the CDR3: TGTGCCAGCAGCGACGGAAACAGGGGCGATGGCTACACCTTC.

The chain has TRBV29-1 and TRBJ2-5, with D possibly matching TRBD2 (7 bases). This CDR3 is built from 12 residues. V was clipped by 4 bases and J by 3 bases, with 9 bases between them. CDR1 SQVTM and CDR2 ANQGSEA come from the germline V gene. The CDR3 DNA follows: TGCAGCGTTGCGGGGGGCGAAGAGACCCAGTACTTC. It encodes CSVAGGEETQYF. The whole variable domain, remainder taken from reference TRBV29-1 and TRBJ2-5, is SAVISQKPSRDICQRGTSLTIQCQVDSQVTMMFWYRQQPGQSLTLIATANQGSEATYESGFVIDKFPISRPNLTFSTLTVSNMSPEDSSIYLCSVAGGEETQYFGPGTRLLVL.

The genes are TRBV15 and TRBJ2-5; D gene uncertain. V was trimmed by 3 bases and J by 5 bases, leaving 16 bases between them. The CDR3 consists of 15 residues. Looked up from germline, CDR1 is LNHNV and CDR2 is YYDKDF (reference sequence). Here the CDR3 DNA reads TGTGCCACCAGCAGTTTTCTACTCACCGAGGAGACCCAGTACTTC. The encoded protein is CATSSFLLTEETQYF. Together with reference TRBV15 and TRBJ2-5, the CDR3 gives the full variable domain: DAMVIQNPRYQVTQFGKPVTLSCSQTLNHNVMYWYQQKSSQAPKLLFHYYDKDFNNEADTPDNFQSRRPNTSFCFLDIRSPGLGDTAMYLCATSSFLLTEETQYFGPGTRLLVL.

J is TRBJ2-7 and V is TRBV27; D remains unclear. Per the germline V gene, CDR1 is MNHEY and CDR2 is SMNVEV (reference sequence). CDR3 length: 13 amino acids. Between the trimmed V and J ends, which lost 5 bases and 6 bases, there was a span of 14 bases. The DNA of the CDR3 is TGTGCCAGCAGTCGTAGGGCTTTTCCCGAGCAGTACTTC. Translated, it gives CASSRRAFPEQYF.

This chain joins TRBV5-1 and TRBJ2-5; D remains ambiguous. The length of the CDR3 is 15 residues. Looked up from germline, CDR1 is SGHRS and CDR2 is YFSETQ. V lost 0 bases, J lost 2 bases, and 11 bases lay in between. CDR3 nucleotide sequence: TGCGCCAGCAGCTTGGTGGGTCAAGAGCAAGAGACCCAGTACTTC. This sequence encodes CASSLVGQEQETQYF. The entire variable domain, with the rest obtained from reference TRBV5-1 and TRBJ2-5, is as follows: KAGVTQTPRYLIKTRGQQVTLSCSPISGHRSVSWYQQTPGQGLQFLFEYFSETQRNKGNFPGRFSGRQFSNSRSEMNVSTLELGDSALYLCASSLVGQEQETQYFGPGTRLLVL.

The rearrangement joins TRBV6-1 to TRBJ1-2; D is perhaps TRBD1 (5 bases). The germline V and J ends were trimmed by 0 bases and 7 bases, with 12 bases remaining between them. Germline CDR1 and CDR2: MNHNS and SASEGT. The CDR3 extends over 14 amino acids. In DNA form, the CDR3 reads TGTGCCAGCAGTGAAGCGAGCGCGGGGGGTGGCTACACCTTC. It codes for CASSEASAGGGYTF.

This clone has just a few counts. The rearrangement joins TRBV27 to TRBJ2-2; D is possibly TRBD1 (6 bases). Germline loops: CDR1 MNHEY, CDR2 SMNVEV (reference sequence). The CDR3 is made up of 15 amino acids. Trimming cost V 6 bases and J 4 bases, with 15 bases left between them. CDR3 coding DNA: TGTGCCAGCAGCCGACAGGCCTTGGGCACCGGGGAGCTGTTTTTT. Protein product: CASSRQALGTGELFF.